This is a list of T cell receptor beta chains from one sample in a study of T-cell reconstitution after alpha-beta-depleted transplantation in children. TCRdb recomputed calls from the PCR reads with MiXCR, one row per CDR3 protein. The top ten clones hold roughly 3% of a sample with roughly 200,000 distinct CDR3 sequences, around 6.8% of them seen once. The source was PBMCs from the stem cell graft donor, collected from the stem cell graft. The receptors derive from a human donor who donated a stem cell graft to a child with Wiskott-Aldrich syndrome. The CDR3 runs from the conserved cysteine through the conserved F or W. A D gene is named only where the DNA matches it firmly. The size field is filled for only some rows; it gives once, few, many or a size class.

d_gene	len	v_gene	abundance	j_gene	CDR3nt	CDR3aa
TRBD1	14	TRBV12-3/TRBV12-4	many	TRBJ1-1	TGTGCCAGCAGCACTAGACAGGGGGGCACTGAAGCTTTCTTT	CASSTRQGGTEAFF
TRBD1	14	TRBV18	many	TRBJ2-2	TGTGCCAGCAGAGGGGGCGCGAACACCGGGGAGCTGTTTTTT	CASRGGANTGELFF
TRBD1	14	TRBV12-3/TRBV12-4	many	TRBJ1-1	TGTGCCAGCAGTTTGATCCAGGGGGACACTGAAGCTTTCTTT	CASSLIQGDTEAFF
-	15	TRBV5-5	-	TRBJ2-3	TGTGCCAGCAGGGGGGGCAGAGCGAGCACAGATACGCAGTATTTT	CASRGGRASTDTQYF
-	12	TRBV29-1	many	TRBJ1-5	TGCAGCGTTGGGGGGGACAATCAGCCCCAGCATTTT	CSVGGDNQPQHF
-	13	TRBV7-7	-	TRBJ2-7	TGTGCCAGCAGCTCAACCCCCAAGGGCGAGCAGTACTTC	CASSSTPKGEQYF
-	11	TRBV20-1	many	TRBJ2-1	TGCAGTGCTTTCCGAACCTTAGAGCAGTTCTTC	CSAFRTLEQFF
-	15	TRBV7-2	-	TRBJ2-5	TGTGCCAGCAGCTTAGGCGATAGTTACCAAGAGACCCAGTACTTC	CASSLGDSYQETQYF
-	13	TRBV20-1	many	TRBJ1-1	TGCAGTGCTAGGCACTCGACAGAACTTGAAGCTTTCTTT	CSARHSTELEAFF
TRBD1	13	TRBV5-1	many	TRBJ2-1	TGCGCCAGCAGCTTGGGACAGGGCGATGAGCAGTTCTTC	CASSLGQGDEQFF
TRBD1	14	TRBV27	many	TRBJ2-7	TGTGCCAGCAGTTCCCGACAGGGTTCCTACGAGCAGTACTTC	CASSSRQGSYEQYF
TRBD2	19	TRBV4-3	few	TRBJ2-3	TGCGCCAGCAGCCCCCACTCCCTAGCGGGAGGAAAAGGCACAGATACGCAGTATTTT	CASSPHSLAGGKGTDTQYF
TRBD2	17	TRBV29-1	many	TRBJ2-2	TGCAGCGTGCCCGGGACTAGCGGGAGGGCCCGCACCGGGGAGCTGTTTTTT	CSVPGTSGRARTGELFF
-	14	TRBV15	-	TRBJ1-5	TGTGCCACGACCGAGGGGGGGGCCTATCAGCCCCAGCATTTT	CATTEGGAYQPQHF
TRBD2	14	TRBV20-1	many	TRBJ2-3	TGCAGTGCTCCGTTAGCGGGGAGCACAGATACGCAGTATTTT	CSAPLAGSTDTQYF
-	13	TRBV5-6	many	TRBJ2-7	TGTGCCAGCAGCTACACAGGGTTCTACGAGCAGTACTTC	CASSYTGFYEQYF
-	14	TRBV6-5	many	TRBJ1-2	TGTGCCAGCAGTAGGACCACTGGGGACTATGGCTACACCTTC	CASSRTTGDYGYTF
-	13	TRBV9	many	TRBJ1-6	TGTGCCAGCAGCCCGGGCGTAAATTCACCCCTCCACTTT	CASSPGVNSPLHF
-	14	TRBV20-1	many	TRBJ2-3	TGCAGTGCTAGGGCCGCCGGGGGCGCAGATACGCAGTATTTT	CSARAAGGADTQYF
TRBD1	14	TRBV6-5	many	TRBJ1-3	TGTGCCAGCAGCAGGGACAGGGAAAGAAACACCATATATTTT	CASSRDRERNTIYF
TRBD2	18	TRBV11-2	many	TRBJ2-5	TGTGCCAGCAGCTTACTAGATGGAGCGGGAGGGAGGCGAGAGACCCAGTACTTC	CASSLLDGAGGRRETQYF
-	14	TRBV5-1	many	TRBJ2-7	TGCGCCAGCAGCTTGGCGGTAGGGACCTACGAGCAGTACTTC	CASSLAVGTYEQYF
-	13	TRBV29-1	many	TRBJ2-2	TGCAGCGTTGTTGTTGTGGGGGCCGGGGAGCTGTTTTTT	CSVVVVGAGELFF
TRBD2	14	TRBV20-1	many	TRBJ2-1	TGCAGTGCTAGTCTAGCGGGAGTGGGGAATGAGCAGTTCTTC	CSASLAGVGNEQFF
-	13	TRBV20-1	many	TRBJ1-1	TGCAGTTGTACAGGGAAACAGGGCACTGAAGCTTTCTTT	CSCTGKQGTEAFF
-	15	TRBV21-1	many	TRBJ2-1	TGTGCCAGCAGCAATCAACGGGAAGGGCGTTACGAGCAGTTCTTC	CASSNQREGRYEQFF
-	16	TRBV15	many	TRBJ2-3	TGTGCCACCAGCAGGGGACCCAGCATTAGGACAGATACGCAGTATTTT	CATSRGPSIRTDTQYF
TRBD2	19	TRBV10-3	-	TRBJ2-4	TGTACCATCTGTTTACAAATGTGGGGTCTAGCGGGGGCTGGGAACATTCAGTACTTC	CTICLQMWGLAGAGNIQYF
-	17	TRBV3-1	many	TRBJ2-7	TGTGCCAGCAGCCCGGACTTCGACGGGACGGCCTCCTACGAGCAGTACTTC	CASSPDFDGTASYEQYF
-	18	TRBV7-2	many	TRBJ2-7	TGTGCCAGCAGCCTCAACAAGGGCCTACTAAGGGAAATCTACGAGCAGTACTTC	CASSLNKGLLREIYEQYF
-	15	TRBV5-1	many	TRBJ2-2	TGCGCCAGCAGCTTGAGACGGGTGAACACCGGGGAGCTGTTTTTT	CASSLRRVNTGELFF
TRBD1	17	TRBV6-1	many	TRBJ1-6	TGTGCCAGCACCTCCTACGCCAAGGGGGCTAATAATTCACCCCTCCACTTT	CASTSYAKGANNSPLHF
-	14	TRBV29-1	many	TRBJ2-3	TGCAGCGTTTCCCAAGGGGGGATCACAGATACGCAGTATTTT	CSVSQGGITDTQYF
-	15	TRBV7-2	many	TRBJ1-6	TGTGCCAGCAGCTTAGCTCCCGGGTCCAATTCACCCCTCCACTTT	CASSLAPGSNSPLHF
-	14	TRBV20-1	many	TRBJ1-6	TGCAGTGCTAGTTTGACCGGGGGAAATTCACCCCTCCACTTT	CSASLTGGNSPLHF
-	14	TRBV4-1	many	TRBJ2-5	TGCGCCAGCAGCCATGGGGACACTCAAGAGACCCAGTACTTC	CASSHGDTQETQYF
-	14	TRBV15	many	TRBJ1-1	TGTGCCACCAGGATAGAGCCCGAGAACACTGAAGCTTTCTTT	CATRIEPENTEAFF
-	15	TRBV15	few	TRBJ2-1	TGTGCCACCAGCAGAGATCCCATAGCGGCGGGTGAGCAGTTCTTC	CATSRDPIAAGEQFF
TRBD2	16	TRBV4-1	many	TRBJ2-3	TGCGCCAGCAGCCAAGTGCTAGCGGGGACCACAGATACGCAGTATTTT	CASSQVLAGTTDTQYF
-	12	TRBV28	many	TRBJ1-5	TGTGCCAGCAGTTTAAGGGCTCAGCCCCAGCATTTT	CASSLRAQPQHF
-	16	TRBV7-2	many	TRBJ2-2	TGTGCCAGCAGCCCCTACACTATTCACAACACCGGGGAGCTGTTTTTT	CASSPYTIHNTGELFF
TRBD2	15	TRBV5-1	-	TRBJ2-1	TGCGCCAGCAGCTTGGAGGGAGGGCCCTACAATGAGCAGTTCTTC	CASSLEGGPYNEQFF
-	15	TRBV29-1	many	TRBJ2-7	TGCAGCGTTGAAGATGCGGGGAACCCATCCTACGAGCAGTACTTC	CSVEDAGNPSYEQYF
-	14	TRBV7-2	many	TRBJ1-5	TGTGCCAGCAGCCACGGAGGGACCGTTCAGCCCCAGCATTTT	CASSHGGTVQPQHF
-	19	TRBV15	-	TRBJ1-5	TGTGCCACCAGCAGAGTTTACGGCTTCGCGTATAATAGCAATCAGCCCCAGCATTTT	CATSRVYGFAYNSNQPQHF
TRBD2	18	TRBV6-2/TRBV6-3	many	TRBJ2-1	TGTGCCAGCAGTTACTCCTCCCTACTAGCGGGATACCCCAATGAGCAGTTCTTC	CASSYSSLLAGYPNEQFF
TRBD2	14	TRBV29-1	many	TRBJ2-4	TGCAGCGTGTGGACTAGCGGGAGGAGTGTCATTCAGTACTTC	CSVWTSGRSVIQYF
-	11	TRBV12-3/TRBV12-4	many	TRBJ2-7	TGTGCCAGCAGTTTGTCGGGAGAGCAGTACTTC	CASSLSGEQYF
-	14	TRBV20-1	many	TRBJ2-2	TGCAGTGCTAGACAGTTCCGTTCCACCGGGGAGCTGTTTTTT	CSARQFRSTGELFF
TRBD1	15	TRBV5-1	many	TRBJ1-1	TGCGCCAGCAGCTTGATCGGGACAGGGAACACTGAAGCTTTCTTT	CASSLIGTGNTEAFF
TRBD1	17	TRBV5-1	few	TRBJ1-1	TGCGCCAGCAGCTCCCACCGGACAGGGGGCATTGGTCCTGAAGCTTTCTTT	CASSSHRTGGIGPEAFF
TRBD1	16	TRBV18	many	TRBJ2-2	TGTGCCAGCTCAAACGCCGGGACAGGGAACACCGGGGAGCTGTTTTTT	CASSNAGTGNTGELFF
-	13	TRBV12-3/TRBV12-4	many	TRBJ1-2	TGTGCCAGCAGTTTCAAGCCCTCCTATGGCTACACCTTC	CASSFKPSYGYTF
TRBD1	17	TRBV24-1	many	TRBJ2-2	TGTGCCACCAGTGAGCCACAGGGGAATTCGAACACCGGGGAGCTGTTTTTT	CATSEPQGNSNTGELFF
-	13	TRBV18	many	TRBJ2-7	TGTGCCAGCTCCCCTCGACGGGGCTACGAGCAGTACTTC	CASSPRRGYEQYF